The clone carrying this T cell receptor (beta chain) occurred once. The trim removed 6 bases at V and 3 bases at J, leaving 9 bases unmatched. Per the germline V gene, CDR1 is MNHNS and CDR2 is SASEGT. The CDR3 extends over 16 amino acids. This sample was included in a study of CD8 T cells in ankylosing spondylitis. Via MiXCR, TCRdb re-called the 5' RACE reads, giving one row per CDR3 protein. Seen here are about 150,000 distinct CDR3 sequences, 44% observed once, and the top ten hold roughly 15%. The sequence came from a male donor with ankylosing spondylitis. Input material: synovial fluid, either unsorted or a sorted T cell fraction (not recorded which). The chain joins TRBV6-1 to TRBJ2-3; 10 bases fit TRBD1. The CDR3 here is CASSQRGQGMTDTQYF. In nucleotides, the CDR3 is TGTGCCAGCAGCCAACGGGGACAGGGGATGACAGATACGCAGTATTTT.